Sequencing of this T cell receptor beta chain was carried out in a study of shared clonotypes between healthy human individuals. Findings and caveats of the study: In having few donors, the study represented limited genetic and exposure-history diversity.

It was across several immunoSEQ plates that each subset's genomic DNA was evenly split. The data were produced by immunoSEQ multiplex PCR, yet TCRdb's version contains in-frame clones alone and is incomplete. This repertoire shows some 530,000 clones, over 70% found once; its top ten account for about 13%. V was cut by 6 bases and J by 3 bases, with 9 bases left in between. In germline, CDR1 is LGHNT, CDR2 FRNRAP. This CDR3 spans 13 amino acids. Details on this clone: Its antigen is still unknown.

This sequence was found in a woman aged 40 to 50 in good health. Some clones in this sample may be carry-over from other donors' samples. The chain is built from TRBV12-5 and TRBJ1-5; weak D call: TRBD1 (5 bases). Specimen: PBMCs. In nucleotides, the CDR3 is TGTGCTAGTGGCCAGGGAGACAATCAGCCCCAGCATTTT. Its protein product is CASGQGDNQPQHF. The complete variable domain, with remaining parts taken from reference TRBV12-5 and TRBJ1-5, reads DARVTQTPRHKVTEMGQEVTMRCQPILGHNTVFWYRQTMMQGLELLAYFRNRAPLDDSGMPKDRFSAEMPDATLATLKIQPSEPRDSAVYFCASGQGDNQPQHFGDGTRLSIL.